The clone carrying this T cell receptor beta chain was counted at least ten times. MiXCR, run by TCRdb on the 5' RACE reads, gives a single entry per CDR3 protein. The sample shows tens of thousands of distinct CDR3 sequences, 5% of them seen only once. The data derive from a study of early T cells in non-severe SARS-CoV-2 infection. Germline values: CDR1 MGHDK, CDR2 SYGVNS. Trimming took 5 bases from V and 0 from J; bases not matched to a gene: 10. This CDR3 contains 17 residues. V usage is TRBV25-1 and J usage is TRBJ1-1; 9 nucleotides line up with TRBD1. The sequence derives from an adult who was a healthcare worker with PCR-confirmed SARS-CoV-2 infection or an uninfected control (not recorded which). The sample taken for sequencing was whole blood. This chain's CDR3 is CASSSNPGQGLNTEAFF. CDR3 coding DNA: TGTGCCAGCAGTTCCAACCCCGGACAGGGGTTGAACACTGAAGCTTTCTTT.